What follows is one T cell receptor (beta chain) and its context. Germline V CDR1 and CDR2: SGHRS, YFSETQ. V lost 5 bases and J lost 0, with 13 bases in between. The CDR3 is 15 residues long. This entry comes from a study of glioma-infiltrating T cells after dendritic cell vaccination. TCRdb's copy holds only in-frame clones and misses some; the assay was immunoSEQ multiplex PCR. The table records roughly 100,000 clones, around 87% of them present only once. Time point given: after dendritic cell vaccination, including at tumor progression/relapse. The clonotype originates from a human donor with glioblastoma. Sequenced here: blood, sampled after dendritic cell vaccination. This rearrangement joins TRBV5-1 to TRBJ2-3; tentatively, D is TRBD1 (6 bases). CDR3 loop: CASSPGQGSTDTQYF. The CDR3 nucleotides read TGCGCCAGCAGTCCGGGGCAGGGGAGCACAGATACGCAGTATTTT.